This TCR beta chain was found in a study of T cell responses to AZD1222 COVID-19 vaccine. Notes on the study in general: Repertoires in all cases were sampled only once the peak T cell response had passed. Clonal diversity was possibly underestimated; the donors were predominantly white British and more often female.

Of note for this clone: Antigen: not known.

The method was immunoSEQ multiplex PCR; TCRdb's version includes in-frame clones alone and lacks a portion of them. The sample gives more than 150,000 clones, about 90% of which show up once; approximately 0.49% is in the top ten. The CDR3 is 14 amino acids. V shed 1 base and J shed 6 bases, with 13 bases lying between them. Germline CDR1 reads MGHRA; CDR2 reads YSYEKL. The V and J genes are TRBV4-1 and TRBJ2-7, with D unresolved. The input for sequencing was peripheral blood, taken on day 0 of AZD1222 vaccination. The TCR comes from an adult in good health. CDR3 nucleotide sequence: TGCGCCAGCAGCCAAGTTAGAGGCAAAGGCGAGCAGTACTTC. This translates into CASSQVRGKGEQYF.